This T cell receptor (beta chain) is drawn from a study of T cell responses to AZD1222 COVID-19 vaccine. As for the study in general: Second-dose intervals of approximately 4 or approximately 12 weeks were pooled. Study-level points and caveats: Close to half of spike-specific TCRs reportedly recognize unmutated variant regions.

TCRdb's copy holds only in-frame clones and misses some; the assay was immunoSEQ multiplex PCR. The sample lists around 200,000 clones, 90% to 95% seen once, with 3.9% in the top ten. Points on this clone: The antigen remains undetermined.

The sample here was peripheral blood, taken on day 0 of AZD1222 vaccination. The sequence was obtained from an adult in good health.

This CDR3 is CASSPIRGGINQPQHF. CDR3 nucleotide sequence: TGTGCCAGCAGCCCGATCAGGGGAGGCATCAATCAGCCCCAGCATTTT. V usage is TRBV7-9 and J usage is TRBJ1-5, with a tentative D call TRBD1 (6 bases). The CDR3 is 16 amino acids. V was shortened by 5 bases and J by 3 bases, with 17 bases between the two germline ends. Germline assignment: CDR1 SEHNR and CDR2 FQNEAQ (reference sequence).